This T cell receptor (beta chain) derives from a study of T cell repertoires in cytomegalovirus infection. Study-level information: Shared public TCR beta signatures pointed to both CMV infection and a matching HLA type. General study findings and limits: Predominance within the ex vivo response was attributable to HLA-C-restricted CMV-specific TCR beta clonotypes. Identification of carriers of CMV plus the relevant HLA was achieved through cumulative public TCR beta family frequency.

Unmatched junction bases numbered 13, after V lost 2 bases and J lost 3 bases. CDR3 length: 19 amino acids. Germline V lookup: CDR1 SGHTA, CDR2 FQGNSA. This clonotype was recorded at least ten times. The antigen is undetermined. TCRdb called the reads again in MiXCR, with one record for every CDR3 protein. The data show over 450,000 distinct CDR3 sequences, approximately 10% seen once. This chain connects TRBV7-2 to TRBJ2-7; 13 nucleotides align to TRBD2. Sequences were obtained from PBMCs. This clonotype was obtained from a human donor in good health (CMV status not recorded). Some clones in this sample may be carry-over from other donors' samples. CDR3 DNA: TGTGCCAGCAGCTTATCGCGCCCGGGACTAGCGGGACTGCTCTACGAGCAGTACTTC. Protein sequence: CASSLSRPGLAGLLYEQYF.